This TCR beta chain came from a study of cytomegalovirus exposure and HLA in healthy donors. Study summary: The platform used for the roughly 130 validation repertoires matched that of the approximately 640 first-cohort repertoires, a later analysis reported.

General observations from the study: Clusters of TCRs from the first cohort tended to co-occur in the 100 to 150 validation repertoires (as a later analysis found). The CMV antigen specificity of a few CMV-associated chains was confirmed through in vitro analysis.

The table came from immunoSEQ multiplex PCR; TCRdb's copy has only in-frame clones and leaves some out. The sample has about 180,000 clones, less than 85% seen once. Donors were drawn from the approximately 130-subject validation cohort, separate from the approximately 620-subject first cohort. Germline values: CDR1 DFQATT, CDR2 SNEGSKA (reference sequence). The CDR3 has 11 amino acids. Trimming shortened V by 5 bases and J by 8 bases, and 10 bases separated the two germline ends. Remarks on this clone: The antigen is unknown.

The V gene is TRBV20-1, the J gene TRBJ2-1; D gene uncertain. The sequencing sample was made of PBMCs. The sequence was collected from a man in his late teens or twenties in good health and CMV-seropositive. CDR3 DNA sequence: TGCAGTGCTTTCAGTATGGATGAGCAGTTCTTC. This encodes CSAFSMDEQFF.